A selection of T cell receptor beta chains follows, all from one sample in a study of T cell responses to AZD1222 COVID-19 vaccine. Clones were sequenced by immunoSEQ multiplex PCR, and TCRdb holds only the in-frame ones, with some missing. The table shows about 140,000 clones, with over 75% occurring only once. The specimen was peripheral blood, collected on day 0 of AZD1222 vaccination. These receptors all come from an adult in good health. Each CDR3 is given with its conserved first and last residue.

CDR3aa	j_gene	v_gene	len
CASSPLPPQKRAGNTIYF	TRBJ1-3	TRBV18	18
CASSQLYRVLDGYTF	TRBJ1-2	TRBV14	15
CASSQDDRVYYGYTF	TRBJ1-2	TRBV4-1	15
CASSSTVRETQYF	TRBJ2-5	TRBV13	13
CASSYDSPYEQYF	TRBJ2-7	TRBV6-6	13
CASSFRTSGRRSYNEQFF	TRBJ2-1	TRBV27	18
CASRGGRESTGELFF	TRBJ2-2	TRBV19	15
CASAGRLTEAFF	TRBJ1-1	TRBV6-5	12
CASSLAPRGRTGELFF	TRBJ2-2	TRBV7-8	16
CAWTFKRGVPEQYF	TRBJ2-7	TRBV30	14
CASGGGGRYEQYF	TRBJ2-7	TRBV7-9	13
CASSGLAGDTDTQYF	TRBJ2-3	TRBV6-4	15
CASSKSGTQYEQYF	TRBJ2-7	TRBV6-5	14
CASSLRLQGVAGYTF	TRBJ1-2	TRBV7-2	15
CASIEYEQYF	TRBJ2-7	TRBV6-1	10
CAISPGGPPLHF	TRBJ1-6	TRBV10-3	12
CASSDPGGNEKLFF	TRBJ1-4	TRBV6-1	14
CASSFHDSAWGYEQYF	TRBJ2-7	TRBV11-2	16
CASSLQGFQETQYF	TRBJ2-5	TRBV7-2	14
CASSLSRGQNTGELFF	TRBJ2-2	TRBV27	16
CASSPTPRPGGYGYTF	TRBJ1-2	TRBV3-1/TRBV3-2	16
CSVNPTGYGYTF	TRBJ1-2	TRBV29-1	12
CASSLGASGVYEQYF	TRBJ2-7	TRBV7-2	15
CASSYSAGEKAGELFF	TRBJ2-2	TRBV6-5	16
CASNDRENSPLHF	TRBJ1-6	TRBV6-6	13
CASSFGGAVGYTF	TRBJ1-2	TRBV5-6	13
CASSKKWGGPGNTIYF	TRBJ1-3	TRBV21-1	16
CASSVREGSYNEQFF	TRBJ2-1	TRBV2	15
CASSAVPRTYEQYF	TRBJ2-7	TRBV4-1	14
CASSGRKRETGELFF	TRBJ2-2	TRBV2	15
CASSFGSNTEAFF	TRBJ1-1	TRBV5-1	13
CASSQDRGGGETQYF	TRBJ2-5	TRBV4-2	15
CASRRLVNTEAFF	TRBJ1-1	TRBV6-5	13
CASSLGPSGGGKETQYF	TRBJ2-5	TRBV5-1	17
CASSGSGDTQYF	TRBJ2-3	TRBV2	12
CASSLINYGYTF	TRBJ1-2	TRBV5-6	12
CASSFRGSWGYTF	TRBJ1-2	TRBV7-2	13
CASSLKGAGAEAFF	TRBJ1-1	TRBV5-4	14
CASSFRGVNYEQYF	TRBJ2-7	TRBV7-9	14
CASSRGRGVIF	TRBJ1-1	TRBV19	11
CATSRDLAIEAFF	TRBJ1-1	TRBV15	13
CASSSSSGANVLTF	TRBJ2-6	TRBV7-6	14
CASSLSRASYGYTF	TRBJ1-2	TRBV27	14
CASSQSSGRATGELFF	TRBJ2-2	TRBV23-1	16
CSASGTSTGSSYNEQFF	TRBJ2-1	TRBV20-1	17
CASAEPPNEKLFF	TRBJ1-4	TRBV5-1	13
CASSQVLGRDTEAFF	TRBJ1-1	TRBV3-1/TRBV3-2	15
CASSPSTGNLGEQYF	TRBJ2-7	TRBV18	15
CASSLGSNYEQYF	TRBJ2-7	TRBV11-2	13
CASSPTGSVPNTEAFF	TRBJ1-1	TRBV5-1	16
CATSRDRGGADTQYF	TRBJ2-3	TRBV15	15
CASSLVPGDMNTEAFF	TRBJ1-1	TRBV5-1	16
CAGSSQRPDTQYF	TRBJ2-3	TRBV6-5	13
CASSWGESPLHF	TRBJ1-6	TRBV5-4	12
CATARGSGNTIYF	TRBJ1-3	TRBV19	13